One T cell receptor (beta chain) is described in this entry. Which antigen it targets is not known. There are no base qualities to consult, and no much larger clone falls within one base. This record belongs to a study of glioma-infiltrating T cells after dendritic cell vaccination (TCRdb year 2016). A note on the overall study: Of the 15 glioblastoma patients in the cohort, all drawn from Phase I and II dendritic cell vaccination trials, 9 were newly diagnosed and 6 had recurrent disease. Between the early 2000s and the early 2010s, the patients were given dendritic cell vaccination pulsed with autologous tumor lysate. The vaccine consisted of monocyte-derived dendritic cells cultured seven to eight days with IL-4 and GM-CSF, then pulsed overnight with autologous tumor lysate. Patients received three intradermal dendritic cell vaccine injections at biweekly intervals in the arm below the axilla. Deep sequencing of TCR beta CDR3 regions was used to quantify tumor-infiltrating lymphocyte content and compare tumor and blood repertoires in dendritic cell-vaccinated glioblastoma patients. Survival after dendritic cell vaccination was correlated with TCR sequencing metrics, including TIL content and tumor-blood repertoire overlap. The full study reports these points: The cohort was small and heterogeneous, only a few patients had full blood and tumor sets, and even fewer had initial-recurrent tumor pairs. The three-group TCR overlap response model was described as speculative and requiring prospective validation. TCR clonality showed no direct relationship with survival, which suggests that a diverse polyclonal response may matter. Higher estimated pretreatment TIL content predicted longer time to progression and overall survival after dendritic cell vaccination.

Measured from the cysteine to the phenylalanine, the CDR3 is 15 residues long. The DNA shown is the 45-base CDR3, in frame from base 1. V has 3 bases trimmed and J has 1 base trimmed; junction bases matching no gene number 8. CDR1 and CDR2 (SQVTM, ANQGSEA) derive from the germline V gene. The time point label for this specimen denotes: after dendritic cell vaccination, including at tumor progression/relapse. Patients were selected for having adequate residual fresh-frozen tumor tissue and more than two years of available survival data. An isocitrate dehydrogenase mutation was not carried by any of the glioblastoma patients, although molecular status was otherwise variable. PBMC were collected before vaccination, two weeks after the third vaccination, and at tumor progression if tumor progression occurred. Genomic DNA was extracted with the Qiagen DNeasy Blood extraction Kit. Using the immunoSEQ assay, TCRB CDR3 regions were amplified from approximately 2 micrograms of genomic DNA, or from all available DNA when less than that was on hand. For multiplex PCR, 60 forward primers for TCR V beta segments and 13 reverse primers for J beta segments were used. Synthetic control templates were spiked into each sample at limiting dilution to estimate reads per starting template. The Illumina HiSeq System generated 87 bp sequencing reads. As for the original processing: PCR and sequencing errors were removed by merging closely related sequences with a nearest neighbor algorithm. TCR overlap was measured as the percentage of unique tumor TCR beta sequences also present in the same patient's peripheral blood. TCRdb limited this immuneACCESS table to in-frame rearrangements with V and J called. A share of clones is missing; checked studies link under half to unresolved V genes, and the rest is unexplained. From that table come the V and J calls and clone size; the DNA was used to work out D and trimming. The sample contains tens of thousands of clones, roughly four fifths of them found a single time. Clones ranked in the top ten supply around 7% of the sample.

The receptor comes from a human donor with glioblastoma. Sequences were derived from blood, sampled after dendritic cell vaccination. The sequence links TRBV29-1 to TRBJ1-1; a stretch of 7 junction bases matches TRBD1. Here the CDR3 is given as CSVERSYRGNTEAFF. The nucleotides are TGCAGCGTTGAGCGTTCCTACAGGGGGAACACTGAAGCTTTCTTT.